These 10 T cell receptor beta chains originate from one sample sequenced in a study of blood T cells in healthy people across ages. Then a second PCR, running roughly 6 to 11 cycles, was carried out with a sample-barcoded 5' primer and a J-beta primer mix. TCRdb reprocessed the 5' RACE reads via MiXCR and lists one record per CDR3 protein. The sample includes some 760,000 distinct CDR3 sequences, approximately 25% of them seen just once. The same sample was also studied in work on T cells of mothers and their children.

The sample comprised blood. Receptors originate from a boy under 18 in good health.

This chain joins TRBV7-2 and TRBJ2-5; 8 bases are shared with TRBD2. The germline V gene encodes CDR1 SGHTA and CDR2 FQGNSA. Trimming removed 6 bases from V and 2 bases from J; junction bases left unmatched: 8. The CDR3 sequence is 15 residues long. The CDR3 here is CASREKTSGQETQYF. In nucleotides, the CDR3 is TGTGCCAGCAGGGAAAAAACTAGCGGTCAAGAGACCCAGTACTTC.

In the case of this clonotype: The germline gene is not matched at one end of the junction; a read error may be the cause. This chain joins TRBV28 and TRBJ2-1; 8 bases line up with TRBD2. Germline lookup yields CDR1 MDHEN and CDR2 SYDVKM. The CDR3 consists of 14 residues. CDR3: CASSQLRREDERYF. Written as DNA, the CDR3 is TGTGCCAGCAGCCAATTAAGGCGGGAGGACGAGCGGTACTTC. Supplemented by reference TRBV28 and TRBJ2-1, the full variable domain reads DVKVTQSSRYLVKRTGEKVFLECVQDMDHENMFWYRQDPGLGLRLIYFSYDVKMKEKGDIPEGYSVSREKKERFSLILESASTNQTSMYLCASSQLRREDERYFGPGTRLTVL.

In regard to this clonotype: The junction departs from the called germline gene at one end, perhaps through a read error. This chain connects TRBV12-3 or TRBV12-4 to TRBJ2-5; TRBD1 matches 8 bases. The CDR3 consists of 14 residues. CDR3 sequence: CASSWWDRQGTQYF. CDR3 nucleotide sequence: TGTGCCAGCAGTTGGTGGGACAGGCAAGGGACCCAGTACTTC.

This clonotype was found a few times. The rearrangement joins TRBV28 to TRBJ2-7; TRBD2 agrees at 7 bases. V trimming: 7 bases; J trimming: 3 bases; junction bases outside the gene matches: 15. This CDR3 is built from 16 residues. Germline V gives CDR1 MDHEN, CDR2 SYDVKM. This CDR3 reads CASTSPGLSTNYEQYF. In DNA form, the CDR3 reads TGTGCCAGCACCTCCCCGGGACTATCTACAAACTACGAGCAGTACTTC. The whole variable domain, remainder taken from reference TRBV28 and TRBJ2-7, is DVKVTQSSRYLVKRTGEKVFLECVQDMDHENMFWYRQDPGLGLRLIYFSYDVKMKEKGDIPEGYSVSREKKERFSLILESASTNQTSMYLCASTSPGLSTNYEQYFGPGTRLTVT.

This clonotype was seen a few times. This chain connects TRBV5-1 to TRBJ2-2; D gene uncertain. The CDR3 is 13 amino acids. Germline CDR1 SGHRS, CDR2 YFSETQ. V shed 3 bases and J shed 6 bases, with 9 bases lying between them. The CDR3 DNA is TGCGCCAGCAGCTCCCATGGGGCCGGGGAGCTGTTTTTT. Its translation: CASSSHGAGELFF.

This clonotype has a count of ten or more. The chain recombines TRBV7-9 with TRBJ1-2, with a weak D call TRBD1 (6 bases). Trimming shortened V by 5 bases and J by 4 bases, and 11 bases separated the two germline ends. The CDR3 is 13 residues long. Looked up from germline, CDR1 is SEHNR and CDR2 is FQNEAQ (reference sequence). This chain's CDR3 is CASSAGQLYGYTF. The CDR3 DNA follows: TGTGCCAGCAGCGCAGGACAGCTCTATGGCTACACCTTC.

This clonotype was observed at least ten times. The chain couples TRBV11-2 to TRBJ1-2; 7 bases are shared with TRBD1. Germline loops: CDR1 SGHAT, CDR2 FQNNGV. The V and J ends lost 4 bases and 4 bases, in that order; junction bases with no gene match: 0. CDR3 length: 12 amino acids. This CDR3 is CASSSGGYGYTF. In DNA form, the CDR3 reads TGTGCCAGCAGCTCAGGGGGCTATGGCTACACCTTC.

Here the CDR3 DNA reads TGCAGTGCTAGAGTTCCGGAATCCTACGAGCAGTACTTC. Translated: CSARVPESYEQYF. J is TRBJ2-5 and V is TRBV20-1; D is uncertain. The J call may be faulty, since TRBJ2-7 better matches the DNA end. CDR1 is DFQATT, CDR2 SNEGSKA, per germline (reference sequence). The CDR3 loop spans 13 amino acids.

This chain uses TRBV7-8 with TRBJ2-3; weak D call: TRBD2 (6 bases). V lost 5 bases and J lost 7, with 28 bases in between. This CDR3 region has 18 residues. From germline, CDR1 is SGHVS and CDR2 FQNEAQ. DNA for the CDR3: TGTGCCAGCAGCCAAGAACCCATCGGAGCCCGCGCGGGACATACGCAGTATTTT. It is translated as CASSQEPIGARAGHTQYF.

In DNA, the CDR3 is TGTGCCAGCCGCCCAGGGGTTCACCACGAGCAGTACTTC. As protein: CASRPGVHHEQYF. This chain joins TRBV18 and TRBJ2-7; a possible D gene is TRBD1 (6 bases). The germline V gene has CDR1 KGHSH and CDR2 LQKENI. The CDR3 covers 13 residues. With 8 bases removed from V and 5 bases from J, the gap between germline ends came to 16 bases.